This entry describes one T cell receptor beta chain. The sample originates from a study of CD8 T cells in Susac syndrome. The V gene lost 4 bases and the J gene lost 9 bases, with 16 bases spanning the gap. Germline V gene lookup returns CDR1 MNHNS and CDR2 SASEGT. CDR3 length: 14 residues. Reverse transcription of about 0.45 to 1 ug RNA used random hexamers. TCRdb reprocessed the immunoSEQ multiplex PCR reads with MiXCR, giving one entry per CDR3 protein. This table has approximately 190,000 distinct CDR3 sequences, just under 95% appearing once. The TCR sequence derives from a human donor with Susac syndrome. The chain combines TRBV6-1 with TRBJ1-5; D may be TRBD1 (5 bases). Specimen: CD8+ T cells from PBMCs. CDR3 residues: CASSVGTSRWPQHF. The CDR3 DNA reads TGTGCCAGCAGTGTCGGGACGTCAAGGTGGCCCCAGCATTTT.